What follows are 8 T cell receptor beta chains derived from one specimen sequenced in a study of siplizumab effects on memory and regulatory T cells. Profiling relied on immunoSEQ multiplex PCR, and the TCRdb table lists in-frame clones only, not all of them. In the table there are 100,000 to 110,000 clones, 91% of which are singletons. The sequenced material came from CD4+ T cells sorted from blood. These receptors came from a human donor in good health.

V and J are TRBV30 and TRBJ1-5, with TRBD1 matching over 7 bases. The CDR3 extends over 13 amino acids. Trimming cost V 2 bases and J 6 bases; bases outside gene matches: 4. Per germline, CDR1 GTSNPN and CDR2 SVGIG (reference sequence). The CDR3 is CAWSNKGAQPQHF. In DNA, the CDR3 is TGTGCCTGGAGTAATAAGGGGGCTCAGCCCCAGCATTTT.

This chain uses TRBV25-1 with TRBJ2-2; 9 bases agree with TRBD1. V shed 6 bases, J shed 4 bases, and the junction held 6 bases outside the gene matches. The CDR3 is 15 residues long. In germline, CDR1 is MGHDK, CDR2 SYGVNS. CDR3 DNA: TGTGCCAGCAGGCGACAGGGGGAGATCACCGGGGAGCTGTTTTTT. It yields the protein CASRRQGEITGELFF.

The chain employs TRBV10-3 and TRBJ2-3; 11 nucleotides agree with TRBD2. The CDR3 totals 15 residues. Germline values: CDR1 ENHRY, CDR2 SYGVKD. The ends lost 3 bases at V and 6 bases at J; junction bases unmatched: 5. For the CDR3, the DNA is TGTGCCATCAGTGATAGCGGGGGGGCCAGCGATACGCAGTATTTT. It yields the protein CAISDSGGASDTQYF.

Turning to this clone: This CDR3 is also generated by other DNA sequences in the sample. The chain links TRBV7-2 to TRBJ2-3; D unresolved. Trimming stripped 1 base from V and 2 bases from J, with 7 bases between. CDR1 is SGHTA, CDR2 FQGNSA, per germline. This CDR3 is built from 14 residues. CDR3 sequence (DNA): TGTGCCAGCAGCTTAGATGGACCCACAGATACGCAGTATTTT. This gives the protein CASSLDGPTDTQYF.

The chain employs TRBV6-6 and TRBJ2-5; D may be TRBD1 (5 bases). The V and J ends lost 5 bases and 7 bases respectively, with 14 bases between them. This CDR3 contains 13 residues. The germline CDR1 and CDR2 sequences are MNHNY and SVGAGI (reference sequence). This CDR3 is CASSIDSAATQYF. Here the CDR3 DNA reads TGTGCCAGCAGTATCGACAGTGCGGCGACCCAGTACTTC.

The chain uses TRBV2 and TRBJ2-2; D is unclear. Germline V gives CDR1 SNHLY, CDR2 FYNNEI. The CDR3 extends over 13 amino acids. Trimming removed 6 bases at V and 4 bases at J, with 9 bases between. The CDR3 DNA follows: TGTGCCAGCAGAGCGTCCTTCACCGGGGAGCTGTTTTTT. This codes for CASRASFTGELFF.

In DNA form, the CDR3 reads TGTGCCAGCAGCCAACTAGCGGGGGGGGTCGCCGGGGAGCTGTTTTTT. Residues: CASSQLAGGVAGELFF. This chain joins TRBV11-2 and TRBJ2-2; 13 bases line up with TRBD2. Germline assignment: CDR1 SGHAT and CDR2 FQNNGV. The CDR3 loop spans 16 amino acids. J lost 6 bases, V lost 5 bases, and 6 bases had no gene match.

This chain joins TRBV2 and TRBJ1-5; 7 bases map to TRBD1. Trimming at V came to 5 bases and at J to 3 bases, leaving 4 bases not matched to a gene. CDR1 is SNHLY and CDR2 is FYNNEI in the germline V gene. The CDR3 extends over 14 amino acids. The CDR3 DNA sequence: TGTGCCAGCAGTTCTCAGGGGGTCAATCAGCCCCAGCATTTT. Translation gives CASSSQGVNQPQHF.